This T cell receptor (beta chain) is from a study of T cells in localized non-small cell lung cancer. Study-wide results and caveats: Elevated blood T cell density was associated with longer overall survival. Median detection of top 100 tumor clones in adjacent lung was around 59 clones. Exceeding tumor, uninvolved adjacent lung had the highest T cell clonality.

Comments on this clone: Its specificity is not known.

CDR3 size: 14 residues. The germline V gene encodes CDR1 SGDLS and CDR2 YYNGEE. The V end lost 5 bases, the J end lost 2 bases, and 11 bases lay between the germline ends. Sequencing used immunoSEQ multiplex PCR; TCRdb keeps in-frame clones, though not all of them. The table has around 2,000 clones, under 30% seen once; the top ten hold around 7%. The sequencing here drew on lung tumor tissue, taken before any cancer treatment. This rearrangement joins TRBV9 to TRBJ2-4; D is unresolved. The sequence came from a woman aged 35-70 years with stage II squamous cell lung carcinoma. The CDR3 nucleotides are TGTGCCAGCAGTGTCCATGAAACCAAAAACATTCAGTACTTC. Translated: CASSVHETKNIQYF.